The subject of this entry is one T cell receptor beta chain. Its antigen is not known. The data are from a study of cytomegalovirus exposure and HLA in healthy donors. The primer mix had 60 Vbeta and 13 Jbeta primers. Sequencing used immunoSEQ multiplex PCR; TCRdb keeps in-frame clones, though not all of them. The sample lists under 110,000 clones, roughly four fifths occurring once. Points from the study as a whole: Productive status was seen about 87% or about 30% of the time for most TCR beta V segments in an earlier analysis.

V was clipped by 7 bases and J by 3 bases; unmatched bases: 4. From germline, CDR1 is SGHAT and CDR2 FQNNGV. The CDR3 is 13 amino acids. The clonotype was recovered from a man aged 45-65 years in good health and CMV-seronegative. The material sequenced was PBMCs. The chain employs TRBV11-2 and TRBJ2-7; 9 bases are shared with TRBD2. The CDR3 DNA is TGTGCCAGCACGACTAGCGGCCTCTACGAGCAGTACGTC. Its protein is CASTTSGLYEQYV.